These 30 T cell receptor beta chains share one sample of origin, sequenced in a study of T cells in Graves' hyperthyroidism and ophthalmopathy. What was amplified from RNA transcripts were TCR beta CDR3 regions. The HTBI set primed first-round TCR CDR3 RT-PCR. A single record per CDR3 protein comes from TCRdb applying MiXCR to the multiplex PCR reads. The sample includes 500,000 to 700,000 distinct CDR3 sequences, approximately 15% of them seen just once. Source material: blood. The receptors stem from a woman aged 18-30 years with Graves' hyperthyroidism.

The J gene is TRBJ1-2, the V gene TRBV19, with D unclear. Per germline, CDR1 LNHDA and CDR2 SQIVND (reference sequence). V lost 1 base and J 1 base, leaving 7 bases between the germline ends. The CDR3 totals 14 residues. The CDR3 bases are TGTGCCAGTAGTATAGTTTCAGATAACTATGGCTACACCTTC. It codes for CASSIVSDNYGYTF.

This clonotype turned up a few times. The CDR3 DNA is TGCAGTGCCATGGACAGGGGGCGTGCAGATACGCAGTATTTT. Translation gives CSAMDRGRADTQYF. J is TRBJ2-3 and V is TRBV20-1; 11 bases line up with TRBD1. The CDR3 has 14 residues. V lost 6 bases to trimming and J lost 4 bases; unmatched junction nucleotides: 6. Germline values: CDR1 DFQATT, CDR2 SNEGSKA (reference sequence).

This chain links TRBV6-1 with TRBJ2-2; unclear D gene. The CDR3 loop spans 14 amino acids. V was pared by 7 bases and J by 5 bases, with 14 bases between. Germline V lookup: CDR1 MNHNS, CDR2 SASEGT. The CDR3 DNA reads as TGTGCCAGCAAATTGGCCGTTTTTACCGGGGAGCTGTTTTTT. Translated: CASKLAVFTGELFF.

Regarding this clonotype: A much more abundant neighbour one base away suggests this may be a read error. The CDR3, as DNA: TGTGCCAGCAGTTCCACACTAGCGCCCAGCTCCTACGAGCGGTACTTC. Amino acids: CASSSTLAPSSYERYF. The chain combines TRBV12-3 or TRBV12-4 with TRBJ2-7, with TRBD2 matching over 7 bases. This CDR3 is 16 amino acids long.

The chain links TRBV20-1 to TRBJ1-5, with D unclear. This CDR3 spans 15 amino acids. V shed 3 bases and J shed 7 bases, with 19 bases lying between them. Per germline, CDR1 DFQATT and CDR2 SNEGSKA (reference sequence). CDR3: CSASRSFGGRQPQHF. In DNA, the CDR3 is TGCAGTGCTAGTCGTTCGTTCGGAGGGAGACAGCCCCAGCATTTT.

The chain joins TRBV28 to TRBJ1-6, with TRBD1 identical over 7 bases. The CDR3 length is 17 residues. The germline gives CDR1 MDHEN, CDR2 SYDVKM. Trimming at V came to 6 bases and at J to 0 bases, leaving 8 bases not matched to a gene. CDR3: CASSRIRGSSYNSPLHF. In DNA form, the CDR3 reads TGTGCCAGCAGCCGTATCAGGGGGAGCTCCTATAATTCACCCCTCCACTTT.

This clonotype occurred many times. The chain is built from TRBV20-1 and TRBJ1-1; D gene uncertain. CDR3 size: 14 residues. Germline CDR1 reads DFQATT; CDR2 reads SNEGSKA (reference sequence). V lost 2 bases to trimming and J lost 4 bases, with 14 bases between them. The CDR3 loop reads CSARSRSPRTEAFF. The CDR3 region has the DNA TGCAGTGCTAGATCGCGTAGCCCCCGCACTGAAGCTTTCTTT.

The V and J genes are TRBV24-1 and TRBJ1-5; D is unresolved. This CDR3 comprises 14 residues. CDR1 and CDR2 (germline): KGHDR, SFDVKD. The V end lost 0 bases, the J end lost 9 bases, and 11 bases lay between the germline ends. The CDR3 reads CATSDLQSGRPQHF. As DNA, the CDR3 is TGTGCCACCAGTGATTTGCAATCTGGTCGGCCCCAGCATTTT.

This clonotype was picked up many times. The chain is built from TRBV24-1 and TRBJ2-5; 8 bases fit TRBD2. V dropped 1 base and J dropped 8; count of bases not matched to a gene: 8. This CDR3 spans 15 amino acids. Per germline, CDR1 KGHDR and CDR2 SFDVKD. This CDR3 is CATSDFAASGGTQYF. The DNA of the CDR3 is TGTGCCACCAGTGATTTCGCAGCCAGCGGGGGAACCCAGTACTTC.

The chain carries TRBV20-1 and TRBJ2-2; D perhaps matches TRBD2 (6 bases). Germline V gene data show CDR1 as DFQATT and CDR2 as SNEGSKA (reference sequence). V was cut by 4 bases and J by 5 bases, with 17 bases left in between. CDR3 length: 15 amino acids. The CDR3 nucleotides are TGCAGTGCTACCCCGGGACGGGGGATTACCGGGGAGCTGTTTTTT. This codes for CSATPGRGITGELFF.

This clonotype was seen more than once but under ten times. The chain joins TRBV6-1 to TRBJ1-5; 9 bases line up with TRBD1. The ends lost 5 bases at V and 6 bases at J; junction bases unmatched: 11. From germline, CDR1 is MNHNS and CDR2 SASEGT. The CDR3 totals 16 residues. The CDR3 here is CASSSGTGLRSQPQHF. CDR3 bases: TGTGCCAGCAGTTCCGGGACAGGGTTGAGGAGTCAGCCCCAGCATTTT.

This clonotype was detected many times. The chain employs TRBV3-1 and TRBJ2-7; 7 bases are shared with TRBD2. Germline V CDR1 and CDR2: LGHDT, YNNKEL (reference sequence). V gave up 3 bases and J gave up 5 bases; unmatched junction bases: 16. The CDR3 runs to 17 residues. The CDR3 DNA is TGTGCCAGCAGCCAGGGTTCTTGGGTCGGGAGGCTCGACGAGCAGTACTTC. Its translation: CASSQGSWVGRLDEQYF.

There are many counts of this clonotype. V is TRBV2 and J is TRBJ2-5; D is perhaps TRBD1 or TRBD2 (5 bases each). From germline, CDR1 is SNHLY and CDR2 FYNNEI. V was trimmed by 6 bases and J by 2 bases, leaving 16 bases between them. This CDR3 spans 15 amino acids. CDR3: CASSPGTLLQETQYF. The CDR3 DNA follows: TGTGCCAGCAGCCCCGGGACCCTACTACAAGAGACCCAGTACTTC.

The J gene is TRBJ1-2, the V gene TRBV15; D remains ambiguous. This CDR3 has 16 amino acids. In germline, CDR1 is LNHNV, CDR2 YYDKDF (reference sequence). V was trimmed by 1 base and J by 7 bases, leaving 19 bases between them. The DNA for the CDR3 is TGTGCCACCAGCAGAGTACTTCAAACAGCCAGCGGTGGCTACACCTTC. Translating it yields CATSRVLQTASGGYTF. The full variable domain, completed using reference TRBV15 and TRBJ1-2, is DAMVIQNPRYQVTQFGKPVTLSCSQTLNHNVMYWYQQKSSQAPKLLFHYYDKDFNNEADTPDNFQSRRPNTSFCFLDIRSPGLGDTAMYLCATSRVLQTASGGYTFGSGTRLTVV.

This clonotype was counted only a few times. The chain uses TRBV12-3 or TRBV12-4 and TRBJ1-3; D not certain. This CDR3 contains 14 residues. V lost 6 bases and J 4 bases, leaving 13 bases between the germline ends. CDR3 residues: CASSPRARGNTIYF. The CDR3 bases are TGTGCCAGCAGCCCCCGGGCCAGAGGAAACACCATATATTTT.

This clonotype was detected many times. The chain joins TRBV28 to TRBJ2-1; D unresolved. The CDR3 loop spans 17 amino acids. From germline, CDR1 is MDHEN and CDR2 SYDVKM. Trimming took off 4 bases at V and 3 bases at J, with 19 bases between the two ends. CDR3: CASSSGKRELYYNEQFF. CDR3 sequence (DNA): TGTGCCAGCAGTTCGGGCAAACGAGAACTATACTACAATGAGCAGTTCTTC.

This clonotype was recorded a few times. V gene TRBV12-3 or TRBV12-4 combines with J gene TRBJ1-4, with a possible D match to TRBD1 (5 bases). Trimming removed 5 bases at V and 7 bases at J, with 11 bases between. This CDR3 is built from 13 residues. CDR3 sequence: CASSPKTGEKLFF. In DNA, the CDR3 is TGTGCCAGCAGTCCAAAAACAGGTGAAAAACTGTTTTTT.

This clonotype was seen many times. The CDR3 DNA is TGCAGTGCTAGAGGGACTAGCGGGAGGGATGAGCAGTTCTTC. It encodes CSARGTSGRDEQFF. This chain joins TRBV20-1 and TRBJ2-1; 15 positions match TRBD2. Germline V gives CDR1 DFQATT, CDR2 SNEGSKA (reference sequence). The CDR3 is 14 residues long. J gave up 8 bases and V 1 base, and 0 bases lay outside the gene matches.

In its sample, this clonotype was seen many times. The gene calls are TRBV24-1 and TRBJ2-3, with 10 bases that match TRBD2. CDR3 length equals 19 residues. The J segment lost 4 bases and the V segment lost 3 bases, leaving 15 bases of the junction unmatched. The V gene's germline CDR1 is KGHDR and CDR2 SFDVKD. CDR3 in DNA: TGTGCCACCAGTGATCTGACCCCGGGACTAGCGTCGGTAGCAGATACGCAGTATTTT. Translation gives CATSDLTPGLASVADTQYF.

V usage is TRBV6-9 and J usage is TRBJ2-3; D may be TRBD1 (6 bases). This CDR3 region has 13 residues. Trimming took off 8 bases at V and 3 bases at J, with 12 bases between the two ends. Looked up from germline, CDR1 is MNHGY and CDR2 is SVAAGI. The CDR3 sequence: CASGSQGTDTQYF. The CDR3 DNA sequence: TGTGCCAGCGGTTCTCAGGGGACAGATACGCAGTATTTT.

This clonotype was seen repeatedly, ten times or more. The V call is TRBV20-1, the J call TRBJ1-4, with D uncertain. There are 15 residues in the CDR3. The ends were cut back, 0 bases at V and 7 bases at J, with 15 bases in the middle. Germline CDR1 DFQATT, CDR2 SNEGSKA (reference sequence). The CDR3 reads CSARDGKVGSEKLFF. CDR3 coding DNA: TGCAGTGCTAGAGATGGAAAGGTCGGGAGTGAAAAACTGTTTTTT.

This clonotype was recorded a few times. This chain connects TRBV5-6 to TRBJ2-7; 10 nucleotides align to TRBD1. The length of the CDR3 is 15 residues. Per germline, CDR1 SGHDT and CDR2 YYEEEE. J lost 3 bases, V lost 0 bases, and 3 bases had no gene match. The chain's CDR3 is CASSLGGQGDYEQYF. The CDR3 DNA reads as TGTGCCAGCAGCTTGGGTGGACAGGGGGACTACGAGCAGTACTTC.

The J gene is TRBJ2-1, the V gene TRBV7-9; TRBD1 agrees at 9 bases. Trimming removed 6 bases from V and 3 bases from J; junction bases left unmatched: 9. The CDR3 extends over 16 amino acids. In germline, CDR1 is SEHNR, CDR2 FQNEAQ (reference sequence). CDR3 residues: CASSDTTGGLYNEQFF. CDR3 DNA sequence: TGTGCCAGCAGTGACACGACAGGGGGTCTCTACAATGAGCAGTTCTTC. Looking up the rest from reference TRBV7-9 and TRBJ2-1 gives the full variable domain: DTGVSQNPRHKITKRGQNVTFRCDPISEHNRLYWYRQTLGQGPEFLTYFQNEAQLEKSRLLSDRFSAERPKGSFSTLEIQRTEQGDSAMYLCASSDTTGGLYNEQFFGPGTRLTVL.

This chain uses TRBV12-3 or TRBV12-4 with TRBJ2-7, with D unclear. Trimming cost V 6 bases and J 0 bases, with 12 bases left between them. This CDR3 has 14 amino acids. CDR3 region: CASSHDFSSYEQYF. CDR3 sequence (DNA): TGTGCCAGCAGCCATGACTTCAGCTCCTACGAGCAGTACTTC.

This clonotype showed up just a few times. In nucleotides, the CDR3 is TGTGCCAGCAGCTTAGCAATGGGGGAAAGGATTATTGGGTATGGCTACACCTTC. Translation gives CASSLAMGERIIGYGYTF. The gene calls are TRBV7-2 and TRBJ1-2; TRBD1 is a possible D gene (5 bases). The length of the CDR3 is 18 residues. Trimming took 0 bases from V and 5 from J, leaving 22 bases between them. Germline lookup yields CDR1 SGHTA and CDR2 FQGNSA.

A few counts support this clonotype. The rearrangement uses TRBV7-9 and TRBJ2-2; D not resolved. The germline gives CDR1 SEHNR, CDR2 FQNEAQ (reference sequence). The CDR3 is 15 amino acids. Trimming pared 5 bases from V and 5 bases from J, leaving 15 bases between. The CDR3 protein is CASSHKAQYTGELFF. The CDR3 DNA reads TGTGCCAGCAGCCATAAGGCCCAGTATACCGGGGAGCTGTTTTTT.

This clonotype was recorded many times. The CDR3: CASSPASGGYEQYF. The CDR3 DNA reads as TGTGCCAGCTCACCAGCTAGCGGGGGCTACGAGCAGTACTTC. The chain recombines TRBV18 with TRBJ2-7, with TRBD2 matching 10 bases. The CDR3 spans 14 residues. The germline CDR1 and CDR2 sequences are KGHSH and LQKENI. The J segment lost 3 bases and the V segment lost 2 bases, leaving 1 base of the junction unmatched. Full variable domain (rest looked up from reference TRBV18 and TRBJ2-7): NAGVMQNPRHLVRRRGQEARLRCSPMKGHSHVYWYRQLPEEGLKFMVYLQKENIIDESGMPKERFSAEFPKEGPSILRIQQVVRGDSAAYFCASSPASGGYEQYFGPGTRLTVT.

V usage is TRBV24-1 and J usage is TRBJ1-2; 9 nucleotides match TRBD1. CDR1 and CDR2 from the germline V gene are KGHDR and SFDVKD. V was clipped by 4 bases and J by 2 bases; unmatched bases: 7. The CDR3 is 16 residues long. CDR3 loop: CATSDPGTGQNYGYTF. In DNA form, the CDR3 reads TGTGCCACCAGTGACCCCGGGACAGGGCAAAACTATGGCTACACCTTC.

The genes are TRBV19 and TRBJ1-5; D gene ambiguous. V was shortened by 1 base and J by 1 base, with 11 bases between the two germline ends. The CDR3 is made up of 16 amino acids. Germline V gives CDR1 LNHDA, CDR2 SQIVND (reference sequence). The CDR3 sequence is CASSIGEGRSNQPQHF. The CDR3 DNA reads TGTGCCAGTAGTATAGGTGAAGGGAGGAGCAATCAGCCCCAGCATTTT.

This clonotype was observed at least ten times. The chain couples TRBV6-5 to TRBJ2-7; perhaps D is TRBD1 or TRBD2 (5 bases each). The CDR3 sequence is 13 residues long. V was cut by 2 bases and J by 4 bases, with 9 bases left in between. CDR1 is MNHEY and CDR2 is SVGAGI in the germline V gene. CDR3 residues: CASSYEGKYEQYF. The CDR3 DNA sequence: TGTGCCAGCAGTTACGAGGGGAAATACGAGCAGTACTTC.